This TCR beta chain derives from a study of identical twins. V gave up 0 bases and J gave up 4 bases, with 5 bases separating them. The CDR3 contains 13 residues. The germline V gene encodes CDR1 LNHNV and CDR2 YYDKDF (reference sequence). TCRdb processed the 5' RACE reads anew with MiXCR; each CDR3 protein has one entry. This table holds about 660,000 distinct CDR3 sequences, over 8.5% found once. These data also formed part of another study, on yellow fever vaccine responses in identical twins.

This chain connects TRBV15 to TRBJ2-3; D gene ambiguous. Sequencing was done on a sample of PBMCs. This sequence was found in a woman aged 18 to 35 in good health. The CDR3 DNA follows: TGTGCCACCAGCAGAGATGTGCCAGATACGCAGTATTTT. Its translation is CATSRDVPDTQYF.